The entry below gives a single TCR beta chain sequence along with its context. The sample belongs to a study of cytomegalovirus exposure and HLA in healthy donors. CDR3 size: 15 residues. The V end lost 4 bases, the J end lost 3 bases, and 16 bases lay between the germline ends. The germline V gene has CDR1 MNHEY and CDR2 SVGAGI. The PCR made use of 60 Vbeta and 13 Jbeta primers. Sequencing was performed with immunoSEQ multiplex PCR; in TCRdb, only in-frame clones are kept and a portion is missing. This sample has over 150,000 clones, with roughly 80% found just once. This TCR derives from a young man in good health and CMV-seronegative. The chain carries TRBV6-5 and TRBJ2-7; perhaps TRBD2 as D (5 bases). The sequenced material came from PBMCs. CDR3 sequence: CASSLLGAAGYEQYF. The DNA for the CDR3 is TGTGCCAGCAGTTTACTCGGTGCGGCGGGCTACGAGCAGTACTTC.